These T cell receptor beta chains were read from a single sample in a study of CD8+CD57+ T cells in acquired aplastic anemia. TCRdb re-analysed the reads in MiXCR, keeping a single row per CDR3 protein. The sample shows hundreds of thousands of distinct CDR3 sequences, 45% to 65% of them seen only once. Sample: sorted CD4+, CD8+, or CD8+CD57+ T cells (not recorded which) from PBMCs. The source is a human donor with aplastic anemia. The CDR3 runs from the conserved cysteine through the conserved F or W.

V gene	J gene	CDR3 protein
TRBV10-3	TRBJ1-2	CAIGGGGGRIYGYTF
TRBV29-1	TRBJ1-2	CSGWGGSGGDYGYTF
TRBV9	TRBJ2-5	CASSRMEGPEETQYF
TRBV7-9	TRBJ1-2	CASSLAAPGQGPSGYTF
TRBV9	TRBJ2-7	CASSVATGTSSPYEQYF
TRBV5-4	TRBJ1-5	CASSRDRDQPQHF
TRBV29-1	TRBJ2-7	CSVGGLGGYEQYF
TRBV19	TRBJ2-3	CASSGEGTSGGLDTQYF
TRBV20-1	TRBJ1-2	CSARDGGAWGYTF
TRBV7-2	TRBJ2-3	CASSAYIDTQYF
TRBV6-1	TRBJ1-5	CASCGVYNQPQHF
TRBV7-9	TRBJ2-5	CASSLEVGTGARETQYF
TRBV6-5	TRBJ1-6	CASGKDSPLHF
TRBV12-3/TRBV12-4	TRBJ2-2	CASSLATGGPGELFF
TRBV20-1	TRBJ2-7	CSARERAPYEQYF
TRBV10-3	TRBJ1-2	CAIMTGGTANYGYTF
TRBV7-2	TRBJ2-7	CASTPRVGGNYEQYF
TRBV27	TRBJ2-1	CASSLRAGGLSDSVNKQFF
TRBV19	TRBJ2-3	CASSIEVRDTQYF
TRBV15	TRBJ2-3	CATSRGLAVNTQYF
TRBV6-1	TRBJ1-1	CASILDRDTEAFF
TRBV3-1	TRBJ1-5	CASSLSGRTHSNQPQHF
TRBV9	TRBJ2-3	CASSVGSGGGIDTQYF
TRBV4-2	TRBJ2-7	CASSQQGGYDYEQYF
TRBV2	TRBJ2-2	CASSETGTGGNTGELFF
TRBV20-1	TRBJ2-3	CSARPSSTDTQYF
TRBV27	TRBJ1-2	CASSSDRGGGYTF
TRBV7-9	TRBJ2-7	CASSSQSYERYF
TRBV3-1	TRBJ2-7	CASSPLTGSSYEQYF
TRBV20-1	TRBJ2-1	CSATDGRDTLIDEQFF
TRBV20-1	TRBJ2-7	CSASRPGTAGMSYEQYF
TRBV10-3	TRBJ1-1	CAIKGQGGTEAFF
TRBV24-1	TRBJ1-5	CATSSGTIYQPQHF
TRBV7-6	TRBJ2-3	CASSLESSTDTQYF
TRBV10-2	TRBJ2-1	CASSASRGLLNEQFF
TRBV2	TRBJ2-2	CASSEATSGSNTGELFF
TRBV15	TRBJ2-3	CASRSPSGGWLDTQYF
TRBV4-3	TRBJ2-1	CASSQEDDRNEQFF
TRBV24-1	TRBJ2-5	CATSGASGGDEETQYF
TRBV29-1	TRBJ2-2	CSVDEGNTGELFF
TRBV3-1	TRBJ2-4	CASSQEGVAKNIQYF
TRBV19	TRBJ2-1	CASSSQYPRDYDNEQFF
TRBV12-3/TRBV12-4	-	CASSGSGTGGQTQYF
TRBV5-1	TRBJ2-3	CASSLEGRGGRTDTQYF
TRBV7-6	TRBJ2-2	CASSQVVGPGTGELFF
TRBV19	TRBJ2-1	CASSIMLAGTHEQFF
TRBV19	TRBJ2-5	CASSIRDRGPQETQYF
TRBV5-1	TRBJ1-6	CASSLSGTGNSPLHF
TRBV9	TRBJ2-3	CASTKGGTTSTDTQYF
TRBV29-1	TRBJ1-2	CSASPQTGSHGYTF
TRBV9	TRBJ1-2	CASKKQGNFYGYTF
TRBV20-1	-	CSAGLRGAEETQYF
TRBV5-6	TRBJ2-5	CASSLVTGLQETQYF